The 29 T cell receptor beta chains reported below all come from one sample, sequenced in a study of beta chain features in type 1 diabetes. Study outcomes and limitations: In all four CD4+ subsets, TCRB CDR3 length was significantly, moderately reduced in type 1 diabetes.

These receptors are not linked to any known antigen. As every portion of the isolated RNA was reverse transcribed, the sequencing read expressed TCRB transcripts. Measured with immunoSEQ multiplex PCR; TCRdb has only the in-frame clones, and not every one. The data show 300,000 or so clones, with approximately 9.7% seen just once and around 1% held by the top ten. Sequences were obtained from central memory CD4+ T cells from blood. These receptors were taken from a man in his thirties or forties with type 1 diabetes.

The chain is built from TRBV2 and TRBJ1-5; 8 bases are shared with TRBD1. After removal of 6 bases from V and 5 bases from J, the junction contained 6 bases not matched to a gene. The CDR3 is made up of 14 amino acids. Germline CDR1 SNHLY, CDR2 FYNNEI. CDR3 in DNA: TGTGCCAGCAGATCCGGGACAGGATATCAGCCCCAGCATTTT. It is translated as CASRSGTGYQPQHF.

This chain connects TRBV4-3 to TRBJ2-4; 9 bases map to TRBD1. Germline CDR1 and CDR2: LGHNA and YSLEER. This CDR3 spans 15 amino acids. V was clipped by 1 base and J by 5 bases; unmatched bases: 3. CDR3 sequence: CASSQGRQGENIQYF. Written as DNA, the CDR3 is TGCGCCAGCAGCCAAGGTAGACAGGGGGAAAACATTCAGTACTTC.

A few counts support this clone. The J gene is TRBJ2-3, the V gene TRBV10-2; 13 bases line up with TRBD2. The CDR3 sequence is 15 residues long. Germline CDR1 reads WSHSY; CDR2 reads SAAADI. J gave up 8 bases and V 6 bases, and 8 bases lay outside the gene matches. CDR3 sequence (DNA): TGCGCCAGCAGACCCGGGACTAGCGGGGAAGGTACGCAGTATTTT. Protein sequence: CASRPGTSGEGTQYF.

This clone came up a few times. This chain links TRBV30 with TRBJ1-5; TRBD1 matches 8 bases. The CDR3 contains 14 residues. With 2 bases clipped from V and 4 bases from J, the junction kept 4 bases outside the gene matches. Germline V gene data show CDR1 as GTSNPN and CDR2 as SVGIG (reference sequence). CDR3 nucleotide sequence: TGTGCCTGGAGTTGGACAGGGATTAATCAGCCCCAGCATTTT. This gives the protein CAWSWTGINQPQHF.

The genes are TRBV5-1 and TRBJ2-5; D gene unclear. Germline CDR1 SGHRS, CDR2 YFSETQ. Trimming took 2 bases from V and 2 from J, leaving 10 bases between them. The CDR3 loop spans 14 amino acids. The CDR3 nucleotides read TGCGCCAGCAGCTTACAAAGCAGGCAAGAGACCCAGTACTTC. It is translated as CASSLQSRQETQYF.

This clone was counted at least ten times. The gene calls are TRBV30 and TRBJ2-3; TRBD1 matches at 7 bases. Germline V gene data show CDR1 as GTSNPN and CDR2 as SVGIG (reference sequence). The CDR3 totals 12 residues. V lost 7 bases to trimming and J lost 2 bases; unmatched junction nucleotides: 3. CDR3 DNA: TGTGCCTCAGGACAGGACACAGATACGCAGTATTTT. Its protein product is CASGQDTDTQYF.

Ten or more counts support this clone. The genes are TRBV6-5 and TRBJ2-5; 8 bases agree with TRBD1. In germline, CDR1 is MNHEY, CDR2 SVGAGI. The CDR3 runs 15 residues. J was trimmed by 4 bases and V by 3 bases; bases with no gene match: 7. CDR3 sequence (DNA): TGTGCCAGCAGTTATAAGAGGACAGGGTTAGAGACCCAGTACTTC. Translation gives CASSYKRTGLETQYF.

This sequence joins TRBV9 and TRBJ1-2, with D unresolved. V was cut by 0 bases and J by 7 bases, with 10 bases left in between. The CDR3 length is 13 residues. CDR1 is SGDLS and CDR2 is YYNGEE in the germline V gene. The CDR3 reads CASSVGPLGGYTF. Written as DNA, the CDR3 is TGTGCCAGCAGCGTAGGGCCATTGGGTGGCTACACCTTC.

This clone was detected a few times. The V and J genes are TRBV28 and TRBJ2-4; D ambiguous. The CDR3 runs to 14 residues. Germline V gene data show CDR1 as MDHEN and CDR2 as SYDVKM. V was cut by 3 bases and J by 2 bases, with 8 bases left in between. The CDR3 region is CASSLGGSKNIQYF. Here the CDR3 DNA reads TGTGCCAGCAGTTTGGGTGGGTCCAAAAACATTCAGTACTTC.

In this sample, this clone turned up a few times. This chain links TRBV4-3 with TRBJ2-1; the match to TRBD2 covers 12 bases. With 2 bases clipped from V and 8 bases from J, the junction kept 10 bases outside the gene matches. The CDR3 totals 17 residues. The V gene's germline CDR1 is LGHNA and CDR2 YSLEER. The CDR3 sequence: CASSQIRTSGDADEQFF. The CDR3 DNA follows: TGCGCCAGCAGCCAAATCCGGACTAGCGGGGATGCGGATGAGCAGTTCTTC.

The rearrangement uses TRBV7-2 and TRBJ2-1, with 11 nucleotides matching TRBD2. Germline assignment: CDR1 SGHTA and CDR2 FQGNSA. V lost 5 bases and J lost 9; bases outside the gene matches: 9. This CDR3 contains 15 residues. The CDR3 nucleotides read TGTGCCAGCAGCCCTAGCGGGGGGAGTCCGGGTGAGCAGTTCTTC. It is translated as CASSPSGGSPGEQFF. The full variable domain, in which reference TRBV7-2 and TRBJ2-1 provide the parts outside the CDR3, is GAGVSQSPSNKVTEKGKDVELRCDPISGHTALYWYRQSLGQGLEFLIYFQGNSAPDKSGLPSDRFSAERTGGSVSTLTIQRTQQEDSAVYLCASSPSGGSPGEQFFGPGTRLTVL.

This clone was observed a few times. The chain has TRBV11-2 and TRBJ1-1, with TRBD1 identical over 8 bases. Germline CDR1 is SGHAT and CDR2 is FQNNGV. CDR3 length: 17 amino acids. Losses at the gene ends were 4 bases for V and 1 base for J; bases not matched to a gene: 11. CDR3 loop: CASSSLPGQGTNTEAFF. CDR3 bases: TGTGCCAGCAGCTCCCTTCCCGGACAGGGAACGAACACTGAAGCTTTCTTT.

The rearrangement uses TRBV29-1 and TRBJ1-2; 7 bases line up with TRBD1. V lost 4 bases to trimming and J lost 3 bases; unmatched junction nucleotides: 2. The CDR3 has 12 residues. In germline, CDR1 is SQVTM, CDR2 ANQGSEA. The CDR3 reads CSVVGQDYGYTF. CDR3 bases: TGCAGCGTTGTTGGACAGGACTATGGCTACACCTTC.

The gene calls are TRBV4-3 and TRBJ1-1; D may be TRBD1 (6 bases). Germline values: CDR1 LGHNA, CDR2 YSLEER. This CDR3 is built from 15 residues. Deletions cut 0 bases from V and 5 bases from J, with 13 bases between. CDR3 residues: CASSQEPGAGTEAFF. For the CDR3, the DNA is TGCGCCAGCAGCCAAGAACCAGGGGCCGGGACTGAAGCTTTCTTT.

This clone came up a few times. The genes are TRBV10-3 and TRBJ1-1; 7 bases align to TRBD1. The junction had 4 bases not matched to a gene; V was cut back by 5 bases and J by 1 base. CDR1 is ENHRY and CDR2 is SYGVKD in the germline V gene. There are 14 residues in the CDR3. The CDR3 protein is CAISKDRWNTEAFF. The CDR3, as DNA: TGTGCCATCAGTAAGGACAGGTGGAACACTGAAGCTTTCTTT.

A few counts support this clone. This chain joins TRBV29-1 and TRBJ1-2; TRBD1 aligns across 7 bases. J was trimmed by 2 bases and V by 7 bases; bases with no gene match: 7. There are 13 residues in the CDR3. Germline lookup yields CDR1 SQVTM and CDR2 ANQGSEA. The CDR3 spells CSASGRGNYGYTF. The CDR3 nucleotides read TGCAGCGCCTCGGGCAGGGGGAACTATGGCTACACCTTC.

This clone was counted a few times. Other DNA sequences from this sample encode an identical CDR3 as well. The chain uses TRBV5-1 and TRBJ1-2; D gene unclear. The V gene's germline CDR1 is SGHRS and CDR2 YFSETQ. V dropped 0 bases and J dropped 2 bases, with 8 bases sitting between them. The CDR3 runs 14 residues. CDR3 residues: CASSLDPGNYGYTF. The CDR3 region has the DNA TGCGCCAGCAGCTTGGATCCGGGGAACTATGGCTACACCTTC.

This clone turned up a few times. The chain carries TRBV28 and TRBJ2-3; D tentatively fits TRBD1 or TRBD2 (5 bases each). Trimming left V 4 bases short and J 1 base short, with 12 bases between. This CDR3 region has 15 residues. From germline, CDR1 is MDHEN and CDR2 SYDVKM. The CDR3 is CASSSGTLRTDTQYF. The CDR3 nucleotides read TGTGCCAGCAGTTCCGGGACCCTTCGCACAGATACGCAGTATTTT.

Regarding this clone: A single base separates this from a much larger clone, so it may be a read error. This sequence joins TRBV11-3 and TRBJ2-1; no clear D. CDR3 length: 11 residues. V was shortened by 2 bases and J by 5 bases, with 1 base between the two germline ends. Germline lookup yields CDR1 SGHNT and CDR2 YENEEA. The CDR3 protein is CASSLNNEQFF. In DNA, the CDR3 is TGTGCCAGCAGCTTAAACAATGAGCAGTTCTTC.

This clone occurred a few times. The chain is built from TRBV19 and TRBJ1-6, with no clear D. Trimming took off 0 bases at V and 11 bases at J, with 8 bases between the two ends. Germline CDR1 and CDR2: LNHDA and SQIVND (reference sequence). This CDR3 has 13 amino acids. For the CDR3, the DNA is TGTGCCAGTAGTATAGACTCGGATACACCCCTCCACTTT. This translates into CASSIDSDTPLHF. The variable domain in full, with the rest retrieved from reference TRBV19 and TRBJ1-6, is DGGITQSPKYLFRKEGQNVTLSCEQNLNHDAMYWYRQDPGQGLRLIYYSQIVNDFQKGDIAEGYSVSREKKESFPLTVTSAQKNPTAFYLCASSIDSDTPLHFGNGTRLTVT.

CDR3 coding DNA: TGTGCCAGCAGCGAAACAGGGGATTCCTACGAGCAGTACTTC. Residues: CASSETGDSYEQYF. This chain joins TRBV9 and TRBJ2-7, with TRBD1 matching 7 bases. The V and J ends lost 3 bases and 1 base, in that order; junction bases with no gene match: 4. CDR1 and CDR2 (germline): SGDLS, YYNGEE. This CDR3 comprises 14 residues.

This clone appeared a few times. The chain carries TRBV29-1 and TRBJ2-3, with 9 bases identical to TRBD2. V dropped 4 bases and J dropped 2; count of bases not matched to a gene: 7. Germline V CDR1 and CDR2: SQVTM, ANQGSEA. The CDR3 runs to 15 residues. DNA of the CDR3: TGCAGCGTTGGGGGGACTAGCCGATCCACAGATACGCAGTATTTT. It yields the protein CSVGGTSRSTDTQYF.

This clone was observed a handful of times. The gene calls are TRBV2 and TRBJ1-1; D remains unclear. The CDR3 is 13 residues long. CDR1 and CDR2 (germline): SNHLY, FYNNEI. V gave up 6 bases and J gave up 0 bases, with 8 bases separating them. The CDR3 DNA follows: TGTGCCAGCAGCCCTAAGGTGAACACTGAAGCTTTCTTT. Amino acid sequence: CASSPKVNTEAFF.

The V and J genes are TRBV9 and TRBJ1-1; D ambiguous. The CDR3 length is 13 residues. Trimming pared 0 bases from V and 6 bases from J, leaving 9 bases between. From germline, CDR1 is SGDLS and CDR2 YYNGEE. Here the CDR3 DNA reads TGTGCCAGCAGCGTAGAATCCCGGGCTGAAGCTTTCTTT. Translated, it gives CASSVESRAEAFF.

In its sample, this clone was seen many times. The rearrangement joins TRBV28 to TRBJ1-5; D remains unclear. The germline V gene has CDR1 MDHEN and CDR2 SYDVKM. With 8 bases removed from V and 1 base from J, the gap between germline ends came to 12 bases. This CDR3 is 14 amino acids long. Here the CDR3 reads CASCKARSNQPQHF. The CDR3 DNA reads TGTGCCAGCTGTAAGGCCCGCAGCAATCAGCCCCAGCATTTT. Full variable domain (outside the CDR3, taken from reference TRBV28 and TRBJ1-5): DVKVTQSSRYLVKRTGEKVFLECVQDMDHENMFWYRQDPGLGLRLIYFSYDVKMKEKGDIPEGYSVSREKKERFSLILESASTNQTSMYLCASCKARSNQPQHFGDGTRLSIL.

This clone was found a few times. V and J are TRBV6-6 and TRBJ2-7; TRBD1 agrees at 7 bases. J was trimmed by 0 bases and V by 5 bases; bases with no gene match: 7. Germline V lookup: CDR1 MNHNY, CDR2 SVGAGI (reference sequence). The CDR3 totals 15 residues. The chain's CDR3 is CASSTTGTASYEQYF. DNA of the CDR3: TGTGCCAGCAGTACGACCGGGACAGCCTCCTACGAGCAGTACTTC.

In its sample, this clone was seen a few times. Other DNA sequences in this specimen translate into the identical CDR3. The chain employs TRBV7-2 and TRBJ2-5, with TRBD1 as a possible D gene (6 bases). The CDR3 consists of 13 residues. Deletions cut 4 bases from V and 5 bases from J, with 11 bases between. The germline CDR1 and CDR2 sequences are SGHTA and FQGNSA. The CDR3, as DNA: TGTGCCAGCAGCTCCGGACAGCAGGAGACCCAGTACTTC. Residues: CASSSGQQETQYF. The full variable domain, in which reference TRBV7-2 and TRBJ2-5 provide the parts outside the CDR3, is GAGVSQSPSNKVTEKGKDVELRCDPISGHTALYWYRQSLGQGLEFLIYFQGNSAPDKSGLPSDRFSAERTGGSVSTLTIQRTQQEDSAVYLCASSSGQQETQYFGPGTRLLVL.

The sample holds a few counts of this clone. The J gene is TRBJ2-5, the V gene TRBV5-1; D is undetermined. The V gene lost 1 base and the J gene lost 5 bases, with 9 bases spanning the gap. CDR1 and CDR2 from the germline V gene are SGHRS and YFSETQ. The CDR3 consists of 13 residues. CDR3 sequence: CASSLSSWETQYF. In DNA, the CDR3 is TGCGCCAGCAGCTTGTCATCGTGGGAGACCCAGTACTTC.

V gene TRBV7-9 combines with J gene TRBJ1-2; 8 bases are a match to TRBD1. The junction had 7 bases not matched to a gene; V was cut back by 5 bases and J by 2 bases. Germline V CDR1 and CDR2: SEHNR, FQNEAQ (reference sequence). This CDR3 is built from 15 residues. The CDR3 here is CASSPDRGPNYGYTF. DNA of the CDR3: TGTGCCAGCAGCCCCGACAGGGGACCGAACTATGGCTACACCTTC.